This T cell receptor beta chain was retrieved from a study of T cells in Graves' hyperthyroidism and ophthalmopathy. Amplification of TCR beta CDR3 regions used RNA as the template. Using the HTBI primer set, a first-round RT-PCR was run on the TCR CDR3. MiXCR was run by TCRdb on the multiplex PCR reads, yielding one entry per CDR3 protein. The data contain 600,000 to 700,000 distinct CDR3 sequences, roughly 45% of them seen just once; the ten biggest clones take up about 7.7%. The CDR3 sequence is 14 residues long. J lost 4 bases, V lost 5 bases, and 9 bases had no gene match. CDR1 is SQVTM, CDR2 ANQGSEA, per germline. Any patient presenting with uncontrolled infection, other autoimmune disease, pregnancy or lactation was left out. Diagnosing involved the use of clinical symptoms, serum thyroxine and TRAb, thyroid ultrasound and orbital computed tomography. This clonotype was detected many times. Antigen unknown.

General study findings and limits: A model using 13 V-J features told ophthalmopathy apart from stable hyperthyroidism.

This TCR derives from an adult man with Graves' disease, either hyperthyroidism or ophthalmopathy (not recorded which). Sequencing was done on a sample of peripheral blood or thyroid tissue (not recorded which). The chain recombines TRBV29-1 with TRBJ2-5, with TRBD2 matching 8 bases. CDR3 amino acids: CSVFPSGRAETQYF. As DNA, the CDR3 is TGCAGCGTTTTCCCCAGCGGGAGAGCAGAGACCCAGTACTTC.